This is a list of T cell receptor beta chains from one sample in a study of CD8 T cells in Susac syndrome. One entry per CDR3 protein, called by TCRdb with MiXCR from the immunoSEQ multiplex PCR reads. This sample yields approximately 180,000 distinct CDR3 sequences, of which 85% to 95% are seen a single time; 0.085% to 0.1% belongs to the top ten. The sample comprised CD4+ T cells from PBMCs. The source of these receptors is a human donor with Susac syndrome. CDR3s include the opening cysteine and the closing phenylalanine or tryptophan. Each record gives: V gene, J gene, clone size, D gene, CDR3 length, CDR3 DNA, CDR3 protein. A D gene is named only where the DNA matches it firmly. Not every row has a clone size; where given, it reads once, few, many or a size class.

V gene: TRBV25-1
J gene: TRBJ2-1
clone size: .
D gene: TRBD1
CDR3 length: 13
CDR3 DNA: TGTGCCAGCAGTGAGCGCACAGGGGGTGAGCAGTTCTTC
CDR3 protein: CASSERTGGEQFF

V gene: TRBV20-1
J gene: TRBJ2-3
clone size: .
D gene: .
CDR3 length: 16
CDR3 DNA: TGCAGTGCCCGCGGACTTAGCTGGGTCCCCACAGATACGCAGTATTTT
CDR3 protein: CSARGLSWVPTDTQYF

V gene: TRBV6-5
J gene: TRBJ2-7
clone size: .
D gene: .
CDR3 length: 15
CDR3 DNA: TGTGCCAGCAGTTACACAAGGGGCCCAGCCTACGAGCAGTACTTC
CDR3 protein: CASSYTRGPAYEQYF

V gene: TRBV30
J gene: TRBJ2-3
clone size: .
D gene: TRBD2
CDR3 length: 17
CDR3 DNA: TGTGCCTGGAGTGTAGACCGACTAGCGGGAGGACCAGATACGCAGTATTTT
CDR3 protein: CAWSVDRLAGGPDTQYF

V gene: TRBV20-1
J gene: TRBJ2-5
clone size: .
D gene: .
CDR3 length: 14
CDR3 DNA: TGCAGTGCTAGGATCGGGCAGGTTATCGAGACCCAGTACTTC
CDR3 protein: CSARIGQVIETQYF

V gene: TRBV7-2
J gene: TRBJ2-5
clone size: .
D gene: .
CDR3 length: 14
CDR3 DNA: TGTGCCAACCTCACAGGGTCGGGCCAAGAGACCCAGTACTTC
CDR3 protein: CANLTGSGQETQYF

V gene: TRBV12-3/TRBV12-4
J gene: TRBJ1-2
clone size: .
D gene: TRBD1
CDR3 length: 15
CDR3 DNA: TGTGCCAGCAGTTCCGTCGGGACAGGGGTCTATGGCTACACCTTC
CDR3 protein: CASSSVGTGVYGYTF

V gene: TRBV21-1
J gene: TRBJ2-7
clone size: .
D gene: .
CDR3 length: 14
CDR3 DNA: TGTGCCAGCACAAACAAAGGGGGCTCCTACGAGCAGTACTTC
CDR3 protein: CASTNKGGSYEQYF

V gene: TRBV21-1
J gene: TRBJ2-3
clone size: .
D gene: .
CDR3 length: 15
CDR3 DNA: TGTGCCAGCAGGGAACGGGGACCTAGCACAGATACGCAGTATTTT
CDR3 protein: CASRERGPSTDTQYF

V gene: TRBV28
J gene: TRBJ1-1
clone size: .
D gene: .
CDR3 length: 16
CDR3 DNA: TGTGCCAGCACCTTAGGACCTCAGGGATTTAACACTGAAGCTTTCTTT
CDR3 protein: CASTLGPQGFNTEAFF

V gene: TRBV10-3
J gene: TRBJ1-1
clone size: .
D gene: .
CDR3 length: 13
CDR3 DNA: TGTGCCATCAGTGACGAGATGGACACTGAAGCTTTCTTT
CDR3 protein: CAISDEMDTEAFF

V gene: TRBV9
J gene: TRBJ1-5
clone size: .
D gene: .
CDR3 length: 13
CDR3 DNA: TGTGCCAGCAGCGTAGGTAACAATCAGCCCCAGCATTTT
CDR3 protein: CASSVGNNQPQHF

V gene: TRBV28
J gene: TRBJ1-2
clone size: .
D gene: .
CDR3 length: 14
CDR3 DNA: TGTGCCAGCAGTTTAGTAGGACCTGAATATGGCTACACCTTC
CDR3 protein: CASSLVGPEYGYTF

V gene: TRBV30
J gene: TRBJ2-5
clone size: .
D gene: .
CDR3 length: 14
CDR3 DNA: TGTGCCTGTAAAAACGGGAGTGGTGAGGAGACCCAGTACTTC
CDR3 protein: CACKNGSGEETQYF

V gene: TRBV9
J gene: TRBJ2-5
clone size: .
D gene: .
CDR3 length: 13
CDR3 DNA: TGTGCCAGCAGCCCCGGACCCAAGAAGACCCAGTACTTC
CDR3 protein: CASSPGPKKTQYF

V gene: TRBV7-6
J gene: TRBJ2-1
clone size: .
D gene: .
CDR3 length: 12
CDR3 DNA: TGTGCCAGCGGGGGGTCCTACAATGAGCAGTTCTTC
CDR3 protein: CASGGSYNEQFF

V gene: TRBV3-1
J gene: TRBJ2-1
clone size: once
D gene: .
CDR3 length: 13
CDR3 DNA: TGTGCCAGCAGCCAAAACAGGCTCAATGAGCAGTTCTTC
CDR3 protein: CASSQNRLNEQFF

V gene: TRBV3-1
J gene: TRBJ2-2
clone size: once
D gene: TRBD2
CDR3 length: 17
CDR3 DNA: TGTGCCAGCAGCACCCGCCTAGCGGGGGTCCTCACCGGGGAGCTGTTTTTT
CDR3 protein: CASSTRLAGVLTGELFF

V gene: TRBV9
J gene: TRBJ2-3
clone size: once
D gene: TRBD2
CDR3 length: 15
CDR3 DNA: TGTGCCAGCAGCGTTACTAGCGCCTACACAGATACGCAGTATTTT
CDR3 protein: CASSVTSAYTDTQYF

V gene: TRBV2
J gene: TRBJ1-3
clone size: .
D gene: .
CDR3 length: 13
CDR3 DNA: TGTGCCAGCACGGATGGTTTTGGAAACACCATATATTTT
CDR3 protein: CASTDGFGNTIYF

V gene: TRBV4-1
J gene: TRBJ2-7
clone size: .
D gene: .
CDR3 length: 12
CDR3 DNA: TGCGCCAGCAGCCCCGGTTACTACGAGCAGTACTTC
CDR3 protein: CASSPGYYEQYF

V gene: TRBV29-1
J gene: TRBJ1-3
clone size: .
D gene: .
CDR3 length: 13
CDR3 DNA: TGCAGCGTTAGTTTTGGCTCTGGAAACACCATATATTTT
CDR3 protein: CSVSFGSGNTIYF

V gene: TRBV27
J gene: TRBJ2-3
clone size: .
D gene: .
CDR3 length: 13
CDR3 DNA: TGTGCCAGCAGTTTATCGTTGGGAGATACGCAGTATTTT
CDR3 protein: CASSLSLGDTQYF

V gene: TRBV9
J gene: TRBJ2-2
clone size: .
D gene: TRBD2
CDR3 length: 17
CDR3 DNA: TGTGCCAGCAGCCCCCGGACTAGCGGGGGGAACACCGGGGAGCTGTTTTTT
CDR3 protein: CASSPRTSGGNTGELFF

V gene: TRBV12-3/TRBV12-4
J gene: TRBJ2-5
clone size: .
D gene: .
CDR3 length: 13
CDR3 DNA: TGTGCCAGCAGTTTGGAGTACCAAGAGACCCAGTACTTC
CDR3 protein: CASSLEYQETQYF

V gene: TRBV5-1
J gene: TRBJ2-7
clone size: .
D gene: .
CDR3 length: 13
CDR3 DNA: TGCGCCAGCAGCTTAACACGAGGAAGCGAGCAGTACTTC
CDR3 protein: CASSLTRGSEQYF

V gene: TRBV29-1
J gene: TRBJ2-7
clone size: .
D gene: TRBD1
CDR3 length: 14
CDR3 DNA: TGCAGCGCCGGAAGAGGGACAGGGACCAACGAGCAGTACTTC
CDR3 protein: CSAGRGTGTNEQYF

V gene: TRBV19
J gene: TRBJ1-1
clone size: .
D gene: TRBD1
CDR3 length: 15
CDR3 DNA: TGTGCCAGTAGGATGACCGGGACAGCGAACACTGAAGCTTTCTTT
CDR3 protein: CASRMTGTANTEAFF

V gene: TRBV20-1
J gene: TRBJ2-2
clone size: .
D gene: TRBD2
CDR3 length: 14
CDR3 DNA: TGCAGTGCTGGGACTAGCGGGTTCGCTGGGGAGCTGTTTTTT
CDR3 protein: CSAGTSGFAGELFF